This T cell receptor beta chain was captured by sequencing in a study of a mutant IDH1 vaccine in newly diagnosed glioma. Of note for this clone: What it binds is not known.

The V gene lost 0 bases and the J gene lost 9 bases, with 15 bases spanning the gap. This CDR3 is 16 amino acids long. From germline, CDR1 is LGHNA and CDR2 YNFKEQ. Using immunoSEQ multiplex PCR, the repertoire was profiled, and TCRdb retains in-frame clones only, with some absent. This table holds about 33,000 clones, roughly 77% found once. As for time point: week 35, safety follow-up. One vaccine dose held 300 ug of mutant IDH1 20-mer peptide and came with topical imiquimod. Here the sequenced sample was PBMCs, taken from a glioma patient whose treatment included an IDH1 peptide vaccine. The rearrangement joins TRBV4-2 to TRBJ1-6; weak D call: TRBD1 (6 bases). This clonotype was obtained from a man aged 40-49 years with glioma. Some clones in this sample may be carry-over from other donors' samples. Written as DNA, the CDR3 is TGTGCCAGCAGCCAAGATGAGGGGGGGGGAGGTTCACCCCTCCACTTT. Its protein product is CASSQDEGGGGSPLHF.